The 28 T cell receptor beta chains presented below share a single source sample, sequenced in a study of T cells in Graves' hyperthyroidism and ophthalmopathy. Researchers took RNA transcripts and amplified the TCR beta CDR3 regions from them. The TCR CDR3 was amplified in a first-round RT-PCR using the HTBI primer set. TCRdb re-analysed the multiplex PCR reads in MiXCR, keeping a single row per CDR3 protein. The table lists 330,000 or so distinct CDR3 sequences, around 18% of them singletons. What was sequenced was blood. The origin of the receptors is a woman aged 40 to 50 with Graves' ophthalmopathy.

This clonotype has at least ten counts. The chain couples TRBV6-2 or TRBV6-3 to TRBJ2-7, with a weak D call TRBD2 (6 bases). V shed 0 bases and J shed 3 bases, with 12 bases lying between them. The CDR3 loop spans 15 amino acids. Per the germline V gene, CDR1 is MNHEY and CDR2 is SVGEGT. DNA of the CDR3: TGTGCCAGCAGTTACTCGACGTGGGGGGTCTACGAGCAGTACTTC. Its protein is CASSYSTWGVYEQYF.

This clonotype was observed at least ten times. This chain uses TRBV15 with TRBJ1-1; D possibly corresponds to TRBD1 (5 bases). CDR3 length: 13 amino acids. The V and J ends lost 1 base and 6 bases respectively, with 9 bases between them. The germline CDR1 and CDR2 sequences are LNHNV and YYDKDF (reference sequence). The CDR3: CATSRGGTAEAFF. Written as DNA, the CDR3 is TGTGCCACCAGCAGAGGCGGGACGGCTGAAGCTTTCTTT. The variable domain in full, completed from reference TRBV15 and TRBJ1-1, reads DAMVIQNPRYQVTQFGKPVTLSCSQTLNHNVMYWYQQKSSQAPKLLFHYYDKDFNNEADTPDNFQSRRPNTSFCFLDIRSPGLGDTAMYLCATSRGGTAEAFFGQGTRLTVV.

This chain joins TRBV2 and TRBJ1-2; D call uncertain. Germline CDR1 is SNHLY and CDR2 is FYNNEI. The CDR3 has 12 residues. V lost 2 bases, J lost 8 bases, and 9 bases lay in between. The CDR3 DNA reads TGTGCCAGCAGTGAAAGTGCTCAGGGCTACACCTTC. This codes for CASSESAQGYTF.

V usage is TRBV29-1 and J usage is TRBJ2-5, with D perhaps TRBD1 or TRBD2 (6 bases each). Germline V gene lookup returns CDR1 SQVTM and CDR2 ANQGSEA. V was pared by 7 bases and J by 5 bases, with 17 bases between. The CDR3 runs to 13 residues. The CDR3 bases are TGCAGCGCCTCGGGGGCGGCCGGTGAGACCCAGTACTTC. This translates into CSASGAAGETQYF.

There are many counts of this clonotype. The chain couples TRBV6-2 or TRBV6-3 to TRBJ2-7, with TRBD2 matching 11 bases. The CDR3 totals 15 residues. Germline values: CDR1 MNHEY, CDR2 SVGEGT. With 6 bases clipped from V and 2 bases from J, the junction kept 6 bases outside the gene matches. For the CDR3, the DNA is TGTGCCAGCAGGGATCCGGGACTAGCGGCCTACGAGCAGTACTTC. Translated, it gives CASRDPGLAAYEQYF.

The J gene is TRBJ1-5, the V gene TRBV28, with 7 positions matching TRBD1. Unmatched junction bases numbered 9, after V lost 6 bases and J lost 7 bases. Looked up from germline, CDR1 is MDHEN and CDR2 is SYDVKM. This CDR3 has 14 residues. This chain's CDR3 is CASSLDRVVQPQHF. DNA for the CDR3: TGTGCCAGCAGCTTAGACAGGGTGGTCCAGCCCCAGCATTTT.

This clonotype appeared many times. The chain employs TRBV11-2 and TRBJ2-5; D is possibly TRBD1 (5 bases). Germline-derived CDR1 and CDR2 are SGHAT and FQNNGV. The CDR3 runs to 13 residues. The V end was cut by 3 bases, the J end by 3 bases, with 8 bases between. CDR3 nucleotides: TGTGCCAGCAGCTTCGGACAAAAAGAGACCCAGTACTTC. Translation: CASSFGQKETQYF.

This clonotype was counted a few times. The gene calls are TRBV30 and TRBJ2-5; 12 bases agree with TRBD1. Germline CDR1 is GTSNPN and CDR2 is SVGIG (reference sequence). There are 15 residues in the CDR3. J was trimmed by 9 bases and V by 2 bases; bases with no gene match: 10. For the CDR3, the DNA is TGTGCCTGGAGTCCGGGACAGGGGGCGAACCTAGCCCAGTACTTC. The encoded protein is CAWSPGQGANLAQYF.

This clonotype was seen repeatedly, ten times or more. The gene calls are TRBV7-6 and TRBJ2-7, with D tentatively TRBD2 (6 bases). Germline CDR1 reads SGHVS; CDR2 reads FNYEAQ. The CDR3 has 15 residues. Between the trimmed V and J ends, which lost 5 bases and 2 bases, there was a span of 16 bases. The CDR3 nucleotides read TGTGCCAGCAGCCCTGCGGGACGGCTTACCTACGAGCAGTACTTC. It yields the protein CASSPAGRLTYEQYF.

In this sample, this clonotype turned up many times. The rearrangement joins TRBV19 to TRBJ1-1, with TRBD1 as a possible D gene (6 bases). Germline CDR1 reads LNHDA; CDR2 reads SQIVND (reference sequence). V was pared by 10 bases and J by 6 bases, with 12 bases between. CDR3 size: 11 residues. The CDR3 loop reads CAKAQGPEAFF. As DNA, the CDR3 is TGTGCCAAAGCACAGGGCCCTGAAGCTTTCTTT.

This clonotype was counted ten times or more. The J gene is TRBJ2-7, the V gene TRBV5-1; the D is unclear. The CDR3 is 14 amino acids. Germline CDR1 SGHRS, CDR2 YFSETQ. With 2 bases removed from V and 2 bases from J, the gap between germline ends came to 11 bases. CDR3 residues: CASSFVTPPYEQYF. DNA of the CDR3: TGCGCCAGCAGCTTCGTGACTCCACCCTACGAGCAGTACTTC.

This clonotype came up many times. The chain couples TRBV4-3 to TRBJ1-1; TRBD1 might be the D (5 bases). CDR1 is LGHNA and CDR2 is YSLEER in the germline V gene. The CDR3 runs to 15 residues. V was trimmed by 1 base and J by 6 bases, leaving 15 bases between them. CDR3 sequence: CASSQVESPGAEAFF. The DNA for the CDR3 is TGCGCCAGCAGCCAAGTGGAGTCCCCGGGGGCTGAAGCTTTCTTT.

This chain uses TRBV5-1 with TRBJ2-6; D is uncertain. The CDR3 spans 13 residues. The V end was cut by 4 bases, the J end by 4 bases, with 6 bases between. Germline V lookup: CDR1 SGHRS, CDR2 YFSETQ. This chain's CDR3 is CASSEQGANVLTF. The CDR3 bases are TGCGCCAGCAGCGAGCAGGGGGCCAACGTCCTGACTTTC. The variable domain in full, completed from reference TRBV5-1 and TRBJ2-6, reads KAGVTQTPRYLIKTRGQQVTLSCSPISGHRSVSWYQQTPGQGLQFLFEYFSETQRNKGNFPGRFSGRQFSNSRSEMNVSTLELGDSALYLCASSEQGANVLTFGAGSRLTVL.

The chain combines TRBV6-1 with TRBJ2-2, with TRBD2 matching 8 bases. This CDR3 is built from 15 residues. The V gene end was trimmed by 6 bases and the J gene end by 7 bases; junction bases not matched to a gene: 10. Germline V gives CDR1 MNHNS, CDR2 SASEGT. The CDR3 DNA reads as TGTGCCAGCAGGGGAGCGGGAGCGTCAGGCGGGGAGCTGTTTTTT. Translated, it gives CASRGAGASGGELFF.

This clonotype was recorded at least ten times. The chain couples TRBV6-1 to TRBJ2-7; no reliable D call. The V end lost 6 bases, the J end lost 2 bases, and 17 bases lay between the germline ends. Germline V gives CDR1 MNHNS, CDR2 SASEGT. This CDR3 is 15 amino acids long. The CDR3 region has the DNA TGTGCCAGCAGCCCGACCCTGGACGGAACCTACGAGCAGTACTTC. Translation: CASSPTLDGTYEQYF.

The sample holds many counts of this clonotype. The chain carries TRBV4-1 and TRBJ1-1, with D perhaps matching TRBD1 (5 bases). V lost 1 base and J lost 6, with 12 bases in between. The length of the CDR3 is 14 residues. The germline CDR1 and CDR2 sequences are MGHRA and YSYEKL. In DNA, the CDR3 is TGCGCCAGCAGCCAAGCCAGGGAACGGGCTGAAGCTTTCTTT. Translation: CASSQARERAEAFF.

This clonotype was seen a handful of times. The chain joins TRBV7-2 to TRBJ1-2; weak D call: TRBD1 (5 bases). V shed 3 bases and J shed 4 bases, with 9 bases lying between them. This CDR3 comprises 13 residues. Per germline, CDR1 SGHTA and CDR2 FQGNSA. The CDR3 loop is CASSFVDSYGYTF. The CDR3 DNA reads as TGTGCCAGCAGCTTCGTCGACAGCTATGGCTACACCTTC.

This clonotype was recorded many times. The chain recombines TRBV2 with TRBJ1-1; the D is unclear. Germline V gene lookup returns CDR1 SNHLY and CDR2 FYNNEI. This CDR3 comprises 15 residues. V lost 8 bases to trimming and J lost 6 bases, with 22 bases between them. CDR3 loop: CASVNVGFGIPEAFF. The CDR3 coding sequence is TGTGCCAGCGTTAATGTAGGTTTCGGAATCCCTGAAGCTTTCTTT.

This clonotype was counted only a few times. One end of the junction does not line up with germline, which may come from a read error. The rearrangement joins TRBV20-1 to TRBJ1-1, with D hard to call. Germline V gene lookup returns CDR1 DFQATT and CDR2 SNEGSKA (reference sequence). The CDR3 is made up of 12 amino acids. Here the CDR3 reads CSAVRLNTEACF. The DNA of the CDR3 is TGCAGTGCCGTGCGTCTGAACACTGAAGCTTGCTTT.

This clonotype has only a few counts. The V gene is TRBV6-2 or TRBV6-3, the J gene TRBJ2-7, with 12 bases that match TRBD2. Germline lookup yields CDR1 MNHEY and CDR2 SVGEGT. V lost 7 bases, J lost 4 bases, and 5 bases stayed unmatched. This CDR3 is 14 amino acids long. The CDR3 here is CASKTSGSFYEQYF. In DNA form, the CDR3 reads TGTGCCAGCAAGACTAGCGGGAGTTTTTACGAGCAGTACTTC.

This clonotype was recorded a few times. The chain couples TRBV20-1 to TRBJ1-1; D is unclear. The ends were cut back, 7 bases at V and 1 base at J, with 16 bases in the middle. In germline, CDR1 is DFQATT, CDR2 SNEGSKA (reference sequence). The CDR3 contains 14 residues. CDR3 amino acids: CSGTPSPQNTEAFF. The CDR3 DNA is TGCAGTGGTACCCCCTCTCCCCAGAACACTGAAGCTTTCTTT.

This clonotype has a single count. J is TRBJ1-3 and V is TRBV12-3 or TRBV12-4; TRBD1 is a possible D gene (5 bases). This CDR3 is built from 20 residues. V shed 3 bases and J shed 0 bases, with 24 bases lying between them. The CDR3 is CASSFLGQFNPSFSGNTIYF. The CDR3 nucleotides read TGTGCCAGCAGTTTTTTGGGGCAGTTCAACCCAAGCTTCTCTGGAAACACCATATATTTT.

In its sample, this clonotype was seen many times. An end of the junction does not agree with germline; a read error may underlie this. The chain links TRBV4-3 to TRBJ1-3; no firm D call. Germline lookup yields CDR1 LGHNA and CDR2 YSLEER. This CDR3 comprises 16 residues. The chain's CDR3 is CASNQERGSTGNTIYF. CDR3 DNA: TGCGCCAGCAACCAAGAACGAGGGTCTACTGGAAACACCATATATTTT.

Comments on this clonotype: Germline and junction disagree at one end, which may indicate a read error. This sequence joins TRBV27 and TRBJ2-7; D ambiguous. The germline gives CDR1 MNHEY, CDR2 SMNVEV (reference sequence). The CDR3 consists of 14 residues. For the CDR3, the DNA is TGTGCCAGCAGTCCAAGCTTCGCTTCCTACGAGCAGTCCTTC. Protein sequence: CASSPSFASYEQSF.

This clonotype has at least ten counts. Here the CDR3 reads CASSSSTGNQPQHF. CDR3 in DNA: TGTGCCAGTAGTTCCTCGACAGGCAATCAGCCCCAGCATTTT. V and J are TRBV19 and TRBJ1-5; a possible D gene is TRBD1 (5 bases). This CDR3 contains 14 residues. Germline assignment: CDR1 LNHDA and CDR2 SQIVND (reference sequence). V lost 5 bases to trimming and J lost 2 bases, with 10 bases between them.

In its sample, this clonotype was seen many times. J is TRBJ1-3 and V is TRBV20-1; 9 nucleotides match TRBD1. Germline V gene sequence: CDR1 DFQATT, CDR2 SNEGSKA (reference sequence). The CDR3 is made up of 17 amino acids. J gave up 0 bases and V 3 bases, and 9 bases lay outside the gene matches. CDR3 nucleotides: TGCAGTGCTAGCCATGGACAGGGGAGGGCCTCTGGAAACACCATATATTTT. Translated: CSASHGQGRASGNTIYF.

This clonotype was counted at least ten times. The conserved phenylalanine or tryptophan is not found at the CDR3 terminus, so this likely reflects a read error. This sequence joins TRBV6-5 and TRBJ2-5; 7 bases fit TRBD1. This CDR3 is built from 17 residues. Trimming at V came to 6 bases and at J to 2 bases, leaving 15 bases not matched to a gene. In germline, CDR1 is MNHEY, CDR2 SVGAGI. For the CDR3, the DNA is TGTGCCAGCAGAGCGATTCGACAGTTGGGACAGCAAGAGACCCAGTACCTC. Translating gives CASRAIRQLGQQETQYL.

This clonotype was counted ten times or more. The chain is built from TRBV12-3 or TRBV12-4 and TRBJ2-7; the D gene is possibly TRBD1 (7 bases). The CDR3 runs to 15 residues. V lost 3 bases and J 6 bases, leaving 18 bases between the germline ends. CDR3 coding DNA: TGTGCCAGCAGTTTGGGTTCGCAGGGGGAGGTCGAGCAGTACTTC. Translation: CASSLGSQGEVEQYF.